This T cell receptor beta chain was retrieved from a study of CD8 T cells in Susac syndrome. V lost 5 bases and J lost 3; bases outside the gene matches: 3. The CDR3 contains 15 residues. Germline V CDR1 and CDR2: ENHRY, SYGVKD. This clonotype was seen a single time. The study used healthy donors as controls matched for age and sex. Negative magnetic isolation gave CD8+ and CD4+ cells; FACS enriched CD8+ TEMRA. Reverse transcription used about 0.45 to 1 ug RNA and random hexamers. Amplification of TCR beta CDR3 used immunoSEQ multiplex PCR across 54 Vbeta and 13 Jbeta. TCRdb redid the calling of the immunoSEQ multiplex PCR reads with MiXCR, one entry per CDR3 protein. Of some 120,000 distinct CDR3 sequences listed, around 93% are singletons.

Specimen: CD8+ T cells from PBMCs. The receptor was derived from a human donor in good health. The V and J genes are TRBV10-3 and TRBJ1-5, with 11 bases lining up with TRBD1. DNA for the CDR3: TGTGCCATCAGTTCCGGACAGGGGGCCAATCAGCCCCAGCATTTT. It yields the protein CAISSGQGANQPQHF.